These T cell receptor beta chains were read from a single sample in a study of beta chain features in type 1 diabetes. Repertoires were generated with immunoSEQ multiplex PCR, while TCRdb's copy carries only in-frame clones and drops some. The top ten clones hold around 0.026% of a sample with about 250,000 clones, roughly 15% of them seen once. Sequencing was carried out using naive CD4+ T cells from blood. These receptors were collected from a woman aged 40 to 49 in good health. Each CDR3 is given with its conserved first and last residue. Fields, in order: D gene, V gene, clone size, J gene, CDR3 protein, CDR3 DNA. A D gene is named only where the DNA matches it firmly. Clone size, where shown, is once, few, many, or a class for clones that have expanded.

.	TRBV18	few	TRBJ1-4	CAALGSLREKLFF	TGTGCCGCCCTCGGGTCCCTGCGGGAAAAACTGTTTTTT
TRBD1	TRBV10-3	few	TRBJ2-2	CAVQGAAGELFF	TGTGCCGTTCAGGGGGCGGCCGGGGAGCTGTTTTTT
.	TRBV18	.	TRBJ2-7	CASSPPGRGSYEQYF	TGTGCCAGCTCACCACCGGGTAGGGGTTCCTACGAGCAGTACTTC
TRBD1	TRBV27	few	TRBJ2-7	CATHPGDRYYEQYF	TGTGCCACCCACCCCGGGGACAGGTACTACGAGCAGTACTTC
.	TRBV12-5	.	TRBJ2-7	CASGPTTPYEQYF	TGTGCTAGTGGCCCGACAACTCCCTACGAGCAGTACTTC
TRBD1	TRBV5-1	few	TRBJ2-3	CASSSTGDPTDTQYF	TGCGCCAGCAGCTCGACAGGGGACCCCACAGATACGCAGTATTTT
.	TRBV10-3	few	TRBJ2-3	CAISGATSTDTQYF	TGTGCCATCAGTGGTGCTACTAGCACAGATACGCAGTATTTT
TRBD1	TRBV6-5	.	TRBJ1-1	CASSRQGGTEAFF	TGTGCCAGCAGCCGACAGGGTGGAACTGAAGCTTTCTTT
TRBD1	TRBV19	.	TRBJ1-4	CASSAPTGGVGEKLFF	TGTGCCAGTAGTGCGCCAACAGGGGGTGTCGGTGAAAAACTGTTTTTT
TRBD2	TRBV4-1	.	TRBJ2-2	CASSRLAGGSNTGELFF	TGCGCCAGCAGCCGGCTAGCGGGGGGCTCGAACACCGGGGAGCTGTTTTTT
TRBD2	TRBV6-1	few	TRBJ2-7	CASRDYTYEQYF	TGTGCCAGCCGGGACTACACCTACGAGCAGTACTTC
TRBD1	TRBV2	.	TRBJ1-2	CASSGRQGGNYGYTF	TGTGCCAGCAGTGGACGACAGGGGGGTAACTATGGCTACACCTTC
TRBD1	TRBV19	few	TRBJ2-5	CASSTLLGQGVETQYF	TGTGCCAGTAGTACCCTGCTAGGACAGGGAGTAGAGACCCAGTACTTC
TRBD1	TRBV19	.	TRBJ1-6	CASSRRTGGRDNSPLHF	TGTGCCAGTAGTAGACGGACAGGGGGCAGGGATAATTCACCCCTCCACTTT
.	TRBV11-2	.	TRBJ1-5	CASSLVEQGQPQHF	TGTGCCAGCAGCTTAGTCGAGCAGGGCCAGCCCCAGCATTTT
.	TRBV7-2	few	TRBJ2-7	CASSLVGRTNYEQYF	TGTGCCAGCAGCTTAGTAGGCAGGACTAACTACGAGCAGTACTTC
TRBD2	TRBV7-2	few	TRBJ2-3	CASSLVGTRGSPDTQYF	TGTGCCAGCAGCTTAGTCGGCACGCGGGGGTCCCCAGATACGCAGTATTTT
TRBD1	TRBV5-1	few	TRBJ1-6	CASSPRQGGASPLHF	TGCGCCAGCAGCCCTCGACAGGGGGGGGCTTCACCCCTCCACTTT
TRBD1	TRBV10-2	.	TRBJ2-3	CASRGGRVDTQYF	TGCGCCAGCAGAGGGGGCCGGGTAGATACGCAGTATTTT
.	TRBV5-1	few	TRBJ2-7	CASSLKRDEQYF	TGCGCCAGCAGCTTAAAACGGGACGAGCAGTACTTC